This T cell receptor beta chain was retrieved from a study of blood T cell repertoires in COVID-19. Background on the study: From the United States, Italy and Spain came samples of acute and convalescent COVID-19.

The data were produced by immunoSEQ multiplex PCR, yet TCRdb's version contains in-frame clones alone and is incomplete. The sample shows 200,000 to 250,000 clones, around 86% of them seen only once. This CDR3 region has 14 residues. CDR1 and CDR2 from the germline V gene are SGHNT and YYREEE (reference sequence). V was pared by 0 bases and J by 8 bases, with 11 bases between. The clonotype was recovered from a man in his forties or fifties with COVID-19, enrolled during active disease. This chain links TRBV5-4 with TRBJ1-4; D remains unclear. The sample comprised peripheral blood. CDR3 loop: CASSLGAGGEKLFF. The CDR3 DNA is TGTGCCAGCAGCTTGGGAGCTGGAGGCGAAAAACTGTTTTTT.